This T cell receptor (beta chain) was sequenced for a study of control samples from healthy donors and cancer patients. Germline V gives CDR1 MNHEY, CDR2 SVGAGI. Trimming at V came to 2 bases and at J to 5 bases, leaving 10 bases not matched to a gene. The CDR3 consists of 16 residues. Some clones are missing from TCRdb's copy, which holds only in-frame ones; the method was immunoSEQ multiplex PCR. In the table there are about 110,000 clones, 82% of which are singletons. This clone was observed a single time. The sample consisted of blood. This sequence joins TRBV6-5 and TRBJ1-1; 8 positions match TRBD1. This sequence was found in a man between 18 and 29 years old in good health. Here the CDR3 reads CASSYGAGGPRTEAFF. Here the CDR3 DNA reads TGTGCCAGCAGTTACGGGGCAGGGGGCCCGCGAACTGAAGCTTTCTTT.